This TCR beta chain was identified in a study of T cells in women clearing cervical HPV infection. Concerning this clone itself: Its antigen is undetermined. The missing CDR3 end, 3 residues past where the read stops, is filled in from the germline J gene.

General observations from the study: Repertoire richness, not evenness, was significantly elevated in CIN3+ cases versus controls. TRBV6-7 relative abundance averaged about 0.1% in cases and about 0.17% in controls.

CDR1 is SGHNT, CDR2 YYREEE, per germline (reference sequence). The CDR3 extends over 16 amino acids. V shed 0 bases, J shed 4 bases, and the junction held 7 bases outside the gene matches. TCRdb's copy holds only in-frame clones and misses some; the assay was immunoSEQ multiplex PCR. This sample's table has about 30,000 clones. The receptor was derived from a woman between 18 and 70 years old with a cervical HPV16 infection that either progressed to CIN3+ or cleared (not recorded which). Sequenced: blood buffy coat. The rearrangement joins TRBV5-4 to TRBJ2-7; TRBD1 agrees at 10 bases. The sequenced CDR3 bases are TGTGCCAGCAGCTTGGGGGCGGGACAGGGGTTGTACGAG. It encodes CASSLGAGQGLYE. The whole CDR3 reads CASSLGAGQGLYEQYF.